This T cell receptor (beta chain) was retrieved from a study of OX40 agonist ivuxolimab in advanced cancers. Some background on the complete study: The costimulatory receptor OX40 (CD134) was targeted by ivuxolimab, a fully human IgG2 agonistic monoclonal antibody. Intravenous ivuxolimab was administered to patients every 2 weeks at six dose levels: 0.01, 0.1, 0.3, 1.5, 3 and 10 mg/kg. Patients were allowed to have had prior anti-PD-1, anti-PD-L1 or anti-CTLA-4 therapy, and approximately 39% of the dose-escalation patients had been treated with checkpoint inhibitors. Partial responses were achieved by three dose-escalation patients, of whom one had hepatocellular carcinoma and two had cutaneous melanoma. Peripheral TCRbeta sequencing aimed to test whether ivuxolimab altered TCR sequence diversity and caused clonal T-cell expansion. Among the roughly 52 dose-escalation patients, some 19 had hepatocellular carcinoma, around 15 melanoma, 9 renal cell carcinoma and 9 head and neck cancer. In the dose-escalation cohort, 75% to 90% of patients were male, and the mean age was 60 years with a range of roughly 20 to 79. The paper covers the monotherapy dose-escalation part of the phase I ivuxolimab trial, which included N = 52 patients.

In regard to this clone: The antigen this receptor binds is unknown. The record has no base qualities; no much larger clone is one base away.

On the study overall, not on this receptor specifically: At doses of 0.1 to 3.0 mg/kg, clonal expansion of both CD4+ and CD8+ blood T cells was observed from baseline to week 6. In the 0.1-3.0 mg/kg groups, partial responders had among the lowest normalized peripheral clonal expansion, particularly in CD8+ T cells. After ivuxolimab, more expanded clones were found on average in CD8+ T cells than in CD4+ T cells. Antigen specificity was not determined for the clonally expanded peripheral T cells. Low levels of normalized T-cell clonal expansion were also shown by some nonresponding patients.

CDR1 and CDR2, looked up from the germline V gene, are SGHVS and FNYEAQ. The CDR3, cysteine through phenylalanine, is 15 amino acids long. Of all the DNA, just the CDR3 is kept, 45 bases in frame from base 1. V is pared back by 5 bases and J by 6 bases, with 14 bases lying between the germline termini. To sequence the TCRbeta CDR3 region, genomic DNA was isolated from the sorted cells. The immunoSEQ Assay was used for sequencing of TCRbeta CDR3 regions. This is the immuneACCESS table as TCRdb keeps it, with only in-frame sequences that have V and J called. A part of the clones is gone; compared with another copy, unresolved V genes explain less than half, and the rest is unexplained. The sample table records tens of thousands of clones; roughly four fifths of these occur just once. The ten largest clones add up to under 2% of the sample. Patients with a history of autoimmune disease or receiving systemic immunosuppression were excluded from the trial. Peripheral blood for TCR sequencing was collected from all dose cohorts at baseline, on cycle 4 day 1, and on cycle 7 day 1. The samples were drawn from a first-in-human, open-label, multicenter phase I dose-escalation trial of ivuxolimab. Adults with locally advanced or metastatic head and neck squamous cell, hepatocellular, melanoma or renal cell carcinoma were enrolled in the trial. Before TCR sequencing, CD4+ T cells and CD8+ T cells were sorted from peripheral blood as separate populations.

The sequence derives from an adult with an advanced solid tumor such as melanoma, head and neck, liver or kidney cancer. Recombination connected TRBV7-6 to TRBJ1-6; no confident D gene assignment can be made. This sample comprised CD4+ or CD8+ T cells sorted from blood, obtained in a trial of the OX40 agonist ivuxolimab. The DNA reads TGTGCCAGCAGCCCTAACACGGGAGGTAATTCACCCCTCCACTTT. Its coded protein is CASSPNTGGNSPLHF.